This T cell receptor beta chain was recovered during a study of response to subunit inactivated influenza vaccine. The CDR3 totals 12 residues, both ends included. Germline V CDR1 and CDR2: SGHTA, FQGNSA. One entry per CDR3 protein, called by TCRdb with MiXCR from the RT-PCR reads. Of just under 550,000 distinct CDR3 sequences detected, roughly 25% appear once; the ten largest clones hold around 2.8%. About this clonotype: Because the CDR3 is missing its conserved closing phenylalanine or tryptophan, this is likely a read error. No DNA is shown, since the ends of the CDR3 on it are uncertain; the CDR3 is the one TCRdb lists.

These data were likewise used in another study, on T cells expressing NK-cell markers. That paper notes: UMIs were included in TCR beta cDNA generated by 5'RACE template switching. Obtained from sorted CD3+CD56+NKG2C+, CD3+CD56+NKG2C- and CD3+CD56-NKG2C+ T cells were the TCR beta repertoires. Leadership of the CD3+CD56-NKG2C+ fraction also belonged to these clonotypes in four donors.

The chain uses TRBV7-2 and TRBJ2-1; the table assigns TRBD1, which was not confirmed against the DNA. The source is a middle-aged man who received an inactivated influenza vaccine. The sample consisted of CD4+ T cells sorted from PBMCs, taken about 11 days after vaccination. CDR3 in amino acids: CASSSVGQGAYY.